These 26 T cell receptor beta chains were sequenced from one sample in a study of OX40 agonist ivuxolimab in advanced cancers. The repertoire was sequenced with immunoSEQ multiplex PCR; TCRdb's copy has only in-frame clones and lacks some. In the table there are 70,000 to 90,000 clones, approximately 84% of which are singletons. The sample in question was CD4+ or CD8+ T cells sorted from blood, obtained in a trial of the OX40 agonist ivuxolimab. All receptors derive from an adult with an advanced solid tumor such as melanoma, head and neck, liver or kidney cancer.

This clone was seen only a few times. This chain connects TRBV28 to TRBJ1-5; 7 bases are a match to TRBD1. V was pared by 3 bases and J by 0 bases, with 11 bases of the junction left unmatched. The germline V gene encodes CDR1 MDHEN and CDR2 SYDVKM. The CDR3 runs 18 residues. In DNA, the CDR3 is TGTGCCAGCAGTTTTGGTTGGCAGGGGGGATATAGCAATCAGCCCCAGCATTTT. It codes for CASSFGWQGGYSNQPQHF.

V is TRBV13 and J is TRBJ2-5; 11 positions match TRBD1. The J call may not be correct, given that the DNA end is closer to TRBJ2-7. This CDR3 is 15 amino acids long. Germline V gives CDR1 PRHDT, CDR2 FYEKMQ (reference sequence). The CDR3 reads CASSLDGTGGDEQYF. The DNA for the CDR3 is TGTGCCAGCAGCTTAGACGGGACAGGGGGAGACGAGCAGTACTTC.

This chain links TRBV5-4 with TRBJ2-6; possibly TRBD1 for D (6 bases). The germline V and J ends were trimmed by 4 bases and 0 bases, with 17 bases remaining between them. Germline V gene lookup returns CDR1 SGHNT and CDR2 YYREEE (reference sequence). The CDR3 is made up of 18 amino acids. The CDR3 DNA reads TGTGCCAGCAGCCCCGCATCAGGGGCCCTCTCTGGGGCCAACGTCCTGACTTTC. It translates to CASSPASGALSGANVLTF. Full variable domain (remainder filled in from reference TRBV5-4 and TRBJ2-6): ETGVTQSPTHLIKTRGQQVTLRCSSQSGHNTVSWYQQALGQGPQFIFQYYREEENGRGNFPPRFSGLQFPNYSSELNVNALELDDSALYLCASSPASGALSGANVLTFGAGSRLTVL.

The chain carries TRBV13 and TRBJ2-5; TRBD2 matches 11 bases. The CDR3 has 13 amino acids. After removal of 5 bases from V and 11 bases from J, the junction contained 7 bases not matched to a gene. Germline lookup yields CDR1 PRHDT and CDR2 FYEKMQ (reference sequence). DNA for the CDR3: TGTGCCAGCAGCGGGGGACTAGCGGAGCTTCAGTACTTC. It is translated as CASSGGLAELQYF.

The chain has TRBV9 and TRBJ1-5, with D perhaps TRBD1 (6 bases). This CDR3 spans 15 amino acids. The V gene lost 4 bases and the J gene lost 2 bases, with 13 bases spanning the gap. CDR1 and CDR2 from the germline V gene are SGDLS and YYNGEE. The CDR3 region is CASSPVGGRNQPQHF. The CDR3 bases are TGTGCCAGCAGCCCCGTAGGGGGGCGCAATCAGCCCCAGCATTTT.

The chain carries TRBV27 and TRBJ1-5; possible D gene TRBD1, 6 bases. Trimming shortened V by 8 bases and J by 6 bases, and 17 bases separated the two germline ends. Germline V gene lookup returns CDR1 MNHEY and CDR2 SMNVEV (reference sequence). The CDR3 has 14 amino acids. CDR3 nucleotides: TGTGCCAGCGGACCTAGGACAGACTTTCAGCCCCAGCATTTT. Its protein is CASGPRTDFQPQHF.

This clone appeared once. This chain uses TRBV7-2 with TRBJ2-7; 9 bases match TRBD1. Germline values: CDR1 SGHTA, CDR2 FQGNSA. J was trimmed by 2 bases and V by 7 bases; bases with no gene match: 9. This CDR3 has 15 residues. CDR3 sequence: CASNHRTGAAYEQYF. CDR3 DNA sequence: TGTGCCAGCAACCATCGGACAGGGGCGGCCTACGAGCAGTACTTC.

J is TRBJ1-5 and V is TRBV6-1; 7 nucleotides agree with TRBD1. In germline, CDR1 is MNHNS, CDR2 SASEGT. Losses at the gene ends were 4 bases for V and 3 bases for J; bases not matched to a gene: 6. This CDR3 region has 15 residues. In nucleotides, the CDR3 is TGTGCCAGCAGTGGGGAGGGGGCCTTCAATCAGCCCCAGCATTTT. Its translation: CASSGEGAFNQPQHF.

The chain carries TRBV2 and TRBJ2-3, with D tentatively TRBD2 (5 bases). The CDR3 length is 13 residues. Trimming removed 1 base at V and 6 bases at J, with 8 bases between. Germline V lookup: CDR1 SNHLY, CDR2 FYNNEI. The CDR3 DNA follows: TGTGCCAGCAGTGAAGGCGGGTTGGATACGCAGTATTTT. This translates into CASSEGGLDTQYF.

The chain recombines TRBV7-2 with TRBJ1-2; TRBD1 matches at 8 bases. J was trimmed by 4 bases and V by 5 bases; bases with no gene match: 12. This CDR3 is built from 16 residues. Germline CDR1 reads SGHTA; CDR2 reads FQGNSA. CDR3: CASSLQRTGTGYGYTF. The CDR3 coding sequence is TGTGCCAGCAGCCTCCAGCGTACAGGGACAGGCTATGGCTACACCTTC.

The genes are TRBV5-1 and TRBJ2-5, with D possibly called TRBD1 or TRBD2 (5 bases each). The CDR3 extends over 15 amino acids. V was trimmed by 4 bases and J by 0 bases, leaving 13 bases between them. The V gene's germline CDR1 is SGHRS and CDR2 YFSETQ. The CDR3 DNA is TGCGCCAGCAGCACGGGACGGTCGTACCAAGAGACCCAGTACTTC. Translation: CASSTGRSYQETQYF.

The count of this clone is one. This rearrangement joins TRBV7-2 to TRBJ2-7; weak D call: TRBD2 (6 bases). The CDR3 runs to 14 residues. V was shortened by 3 bases and J by 6 bases, with 15 bases between the two germline ends. The germline V gene encodes CDR1 SGHTA and CDR2 FQGNSA. The CDR3 DNA sequence: TGTGCCAGCAGCTTTAGCAGTTTGGGGGGCGAGCAGTACTTC. Translated: CASSFSSLGGEQYF.

This chain links TRBV7-3 with TRBJ2-2; D is possibly TRBD1 (6 bases). CDR1 and CDR2 (germline): SGHTA, FQGTGA. Trimming took off 0 bases at V and 6 bases at J, with 11 bases between the two ends. This CDR3 has 15 amino acids. For the CDR3, the DNA is TGTGCCAGCAGCTTAACGGGACAAGTGGCCGGGGAGCTGTTTTTT. It is translated as CASSLTGQVAGELFF.

This clone was seen more than once but under ten times. The chain uses TRBV4-2 and TRBJ1-5; D not resolved. The germline gives CDR1 LGHNA, CDR2 YNFKEQ. This CDR3 has 15 amino acids. Trimming removed 1 base from V and 4 bases from J, with 11 bases in between. The CDR3 sequence: CASSQASQPNQPQHF. The CDR3 DNA follows: TGTGCCAGCAGCCAAGCATCGCAACCTAATCAGCCCCAGCATTTT.

CDR3 in DNA: TGTGCCAGCAGTGAGGGACAGGGGATCTATGGCTACACCTTC. Translation gives CASSEGQGIYGYTF. The V and J genes are TRBV6-1 and TRBJ1-2; TRBD1 agrees at 10 bases. Germline CDR1 is MNHNS and CDR2 is SASEGT. The CDR3 is 14 residues long. V lost 3 bases to trimming and J lost 4 bases; unmatched junction nucleotides: 2.

V usage is TRBV5-1 and J usage is TRBJ2-3, with D perhaps matching TRBD1 or TRBD2 (5 bases each). The V gene lost 4 bases and the J gene lost 4 bases, with 19 bases spanning the gap. Germline V gives CDR1 SGHRS, CDR2 YFSETQ. The CDR3 runs to 16 residues. CDR3 loop: CASSGNGGGIADTQYF. The CDR3 DNA reads TGCGCCAGCAGCGGAAATGGTGGGGGTATTGCAGATACGCAGTATTTT.

V is TRBV7-2 and J is TRBJ1-2; 7 bases map to TRBD1. V shed 6 bases, J shed 8 bases, and the junction held 27 bases outside the gene matches. The CDR3 totals 19 residues. Germline assignment: CDR1 SGHTA and CDR2 FQGNSA. CDR3 DNA: TGTGCCAGCAGTCGACAGGGATTTAGGGGACGGGAGTTGGTAGCCGGCTACACCTTC. Protein product: CASSRQGFRGRELVAGYTF.

About this clone: The same CDR3 can be traced to other DNA sequences in this sample. The rearrangement links TRBV18 to TRBJ2-1; possible D gene TRBD1, 5 bases. In germline, CDR1 is KGHSH, CDR2 LQKENI. This CDR3 region has 13 residues. V dropped 6 bases and J dropped 5 bases, with 11 bases sitting between them. The CDR3 DNA reads as TGTGCCAGCTCCCCCCTCAGGGACAATGAGCAGTTCTTC. Protein sequence: CASSPLRDNEQFF.

The V and J genes are TRBV11-2 and TRBJ2-3; TRBD1 might be the D (5 bases). V lost 0 bases and J lost 4, with 20 bases in between. CDR3 length: 18 residues. CDR1 and CDR2 (germline): SGHAT, FQNNGV. The CDR3 here is CASSLEGLRPGKPDTQYF. CDR3 nucleotides: TGTGCCAGCAGCTTAGAAGGATTGCGACCAGGGAAGCCAGATACGCAGTATTTT. The variable domain in full, with the rest retrieved from reference TRBV11-2 and TRBJ2-3, is EAGVAQSPRYKIIEKRQSVAFWCNPISGHATLYWYQQILGQGPKLLIQFQNNGVVDDSQLPKDRFSAERLKGVDSTLKIQPAKLEDSAVYLCASSLEGLRPGKPDTQYFGPGTRLTVL.

This chain uses TRBV5-1 with TRBJ2-3, with D possibly matching TRBD2 (6 bases). The germline V and J ends were trimmed by 2 bases and 7 bases, with 17 bases remaining between them. The CDR3 is made up of 15 amino acids. The germline V gene has CDR1 SGHRS and CDR2 YFSETQ. CDR3 amino acids: CASSFSGDRGHTQYF. CDR3 DNA sequence: TGCGCCAGCAGCTTCTCGGGGGACCGGGGACATACGCAGTATTTT.

V and J are TRBV19 and TRBJ2-2; D possibly matches TRBD1 or TRBD2 (5 bases each). The CDR3 runs 17 residues. V was shortened by 4 bases and J by 2 bases, with 17 bases between the two germline ends. In germline, CDR1 is LNHDA, CDR2 SQIVND (reference sequence). CDR3 in DNA: TGTGCCAGTAGTAGTAAGGGGACGCCCTCTAACACCGGGGAGCTGTTTTTT. As protein: CASSSKGTPSNTGELFF.

The chain employs TRBV9 and TRBJ2-2; TRBD1 matches 9 bases. The CDR3 runs 15 residues. The V gene's germline CDR1 is SGDLS and CDR2 YYNGEE. V gave up 4 bases and J gave up 1 base; unmatched junction bases: 2. In DNA, the CDR3 is TGTGCCAGCAGCTTGGGACAGGGGAACACCGGGGAGCTGTTTTTT. The encoded protein is CASSLGQGNTGELFF.

The chain joins TRBV6-1 to TRBJ1-1; possibly TRBD1 for D (5 bases). The V gene's germline CDR1 is MNHNS and CDR2 SASEGT. This CDR3 has 14 residues. The V end lost 4 bases, the J end lost 1 base, and 10 bases lay between the germline ends. The CDR3 DNA follows: TGTGCCAGCAGTGTACAGGAGGAGAACACTGAAGCTTTCTTT. It is translated as CASSVQEENTEAFF.

The chain joins TRBV7-2 to TRBJ2-1, with unresolved D. This CDR3 contains 14 residues. V was trimmed by 6 bases and J by 2 bases, leaving 11 bases between them. Germline V lookup: CDR1 SGHTA, CDR2 FQGNSA. CDR3 protein: CASRRLDTYNEQFF. The CDR3 DNA reads as TGTGCCAGCAGGCGTTTAGACACCTACAATGAGCAGTTCTTC.

The chain links TRBV2 to TRBJ1-2; 7 bases agree with TRBD1. Losses at the gene ends were 6 bases for V and 6 bases for J; bases not matched to a gene: 10. Germline loops: CDR1 SNHLY, CDR2 FYNNEI. CDR3 length equals 14 residues. CDR3 nucleotides: TGTGCCAGCAGCCTCTTGGGCAGGGGGGATGGCTACACCTTC. This codes for CASSLLGRGDGYTF.

V gene TRBV6-5 combines with J gene TRBJ1-2, with D hard to call. CDR1 MNHEY and CDR2 SVGAGI come from the germline V gene. The CDR3 spans 14 residues. V was pared by 0 bases and J by 2 bases, with 7 bases between. This chain's CDR3 is CASSYSGGNYGYTF. CDR3 sequence (DNA): TGTGCCAGCAGTTACTCGGGAGGGAACTATGGCTACACCTTC.